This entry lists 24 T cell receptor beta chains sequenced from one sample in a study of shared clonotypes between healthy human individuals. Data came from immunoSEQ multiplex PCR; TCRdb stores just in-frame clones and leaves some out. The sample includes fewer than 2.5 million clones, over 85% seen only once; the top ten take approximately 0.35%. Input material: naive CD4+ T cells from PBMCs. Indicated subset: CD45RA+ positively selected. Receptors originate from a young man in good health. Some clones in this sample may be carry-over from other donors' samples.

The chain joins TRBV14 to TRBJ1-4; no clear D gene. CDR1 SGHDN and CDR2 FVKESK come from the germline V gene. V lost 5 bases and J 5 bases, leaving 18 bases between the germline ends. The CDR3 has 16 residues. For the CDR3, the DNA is TGTGCCAGCAGCGGTCCGGGCGCCCGCAGAAATGAAAAACTGTTTTTT. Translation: CASSGPGARRNEKLFF.

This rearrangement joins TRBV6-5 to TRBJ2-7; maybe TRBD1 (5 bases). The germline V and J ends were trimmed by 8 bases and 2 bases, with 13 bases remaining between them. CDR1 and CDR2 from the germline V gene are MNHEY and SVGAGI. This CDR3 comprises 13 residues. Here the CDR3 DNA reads TGTGCCAGCCGAAAGACAGTGACCTACGAGCAGTACTTC. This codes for CASRKTVTYEQYF.

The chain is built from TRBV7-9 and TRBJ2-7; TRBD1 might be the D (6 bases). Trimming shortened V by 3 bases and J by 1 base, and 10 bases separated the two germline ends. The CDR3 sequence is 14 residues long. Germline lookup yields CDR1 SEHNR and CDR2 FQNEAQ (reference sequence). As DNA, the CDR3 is TGTGCCAGCAGCTTGGACAGACCTTCCTACGAGCAGTACTTC. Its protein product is CASSLDRPSYEQYF.

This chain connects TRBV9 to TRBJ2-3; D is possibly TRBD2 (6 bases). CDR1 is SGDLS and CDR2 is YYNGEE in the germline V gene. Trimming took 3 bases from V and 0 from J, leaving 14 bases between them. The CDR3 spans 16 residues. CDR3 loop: CASSDIPRGSTDTQYF. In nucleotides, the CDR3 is TGTGCCAGCAGCGACATCCCTCGGGGGAGCACAGATACGCAGTATTTT.

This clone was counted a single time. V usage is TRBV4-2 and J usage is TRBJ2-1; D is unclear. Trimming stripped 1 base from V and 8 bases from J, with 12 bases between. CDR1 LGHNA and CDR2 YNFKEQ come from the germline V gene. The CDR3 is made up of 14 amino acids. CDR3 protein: CASSQVSGLDEQFF. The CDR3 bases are TGTGCCAGCAGCCAAGTGTCCGGCTTGGATGAGCAGTTCTTC.

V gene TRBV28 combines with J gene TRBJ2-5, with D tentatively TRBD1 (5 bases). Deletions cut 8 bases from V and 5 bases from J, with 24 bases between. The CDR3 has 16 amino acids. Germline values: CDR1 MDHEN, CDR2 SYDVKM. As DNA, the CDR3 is TGTGCCAGCGTTAAATTAGGGGTTGTAGGAATTGAGACCCAGTACTTC. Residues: CASVKLGVVGIETQYF. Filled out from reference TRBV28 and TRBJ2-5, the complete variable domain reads DVKVTQSSRYLVKRTGEKVFLECVQDMDHENMFWYRQDPGLGLRLIYFSYDVKMKEKGDIPEGYSVSREKKERFSLILESASTNQTSMYLCASVKLGVVGIETQYFGPGTRLLVL.

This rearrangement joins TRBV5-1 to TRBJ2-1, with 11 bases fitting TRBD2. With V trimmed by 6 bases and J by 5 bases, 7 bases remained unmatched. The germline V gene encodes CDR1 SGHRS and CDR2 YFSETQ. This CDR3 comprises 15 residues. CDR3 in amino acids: CASIPGTSGNNEQFF. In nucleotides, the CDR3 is TGCGCCAGCATTCCCGGGACTAGCGGTAACAATGAGCAGTTCTTC. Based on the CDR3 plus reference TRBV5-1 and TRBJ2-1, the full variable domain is KAGVTQTPRYLIKTRGQQVTLSCSPISGHRSVSWYQQTPGQGLQFLFEYFSETQRNKGNFPGRFSGRQFSNSRSEMNVSTLELGDSALYLCASIPGTSGNNEQFFGPGTRLTVL.

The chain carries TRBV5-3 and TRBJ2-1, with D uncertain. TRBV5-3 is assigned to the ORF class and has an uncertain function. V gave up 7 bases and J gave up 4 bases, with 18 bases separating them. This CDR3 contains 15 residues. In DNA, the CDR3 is TGTGCCAGACCGTTGAATAAGCCCTCTTACAATGAGCAGTTCTTC. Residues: CARPLNKPSYNEQFF.

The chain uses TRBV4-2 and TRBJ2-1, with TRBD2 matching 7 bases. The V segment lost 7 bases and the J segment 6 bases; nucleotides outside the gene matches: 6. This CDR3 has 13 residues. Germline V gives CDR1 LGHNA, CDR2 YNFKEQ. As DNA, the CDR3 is TGTGCCAGCAACCGCGGGGGAAGCAATGAGCAGTTCTTC. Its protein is CASNRGGSNEQFF.

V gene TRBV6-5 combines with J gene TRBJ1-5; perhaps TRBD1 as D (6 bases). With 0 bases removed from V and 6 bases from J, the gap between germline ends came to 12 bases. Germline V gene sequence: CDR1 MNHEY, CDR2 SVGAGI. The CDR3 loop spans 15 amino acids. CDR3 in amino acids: CASSYSQGRGQPQHF. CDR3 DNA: TGTGCCAGCAGTTACTCGCAGGGGAGGGGTCAGCCCCAGCATTTT.

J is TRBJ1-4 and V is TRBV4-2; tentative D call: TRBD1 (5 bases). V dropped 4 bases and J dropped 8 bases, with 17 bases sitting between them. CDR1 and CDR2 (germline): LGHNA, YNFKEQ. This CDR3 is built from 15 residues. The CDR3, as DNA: TGTGCCAGCAGCCCAATGGTCGGGACCGTAGAAAAACTGTTTTTT. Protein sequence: CASSPMVGTVEKLFF.

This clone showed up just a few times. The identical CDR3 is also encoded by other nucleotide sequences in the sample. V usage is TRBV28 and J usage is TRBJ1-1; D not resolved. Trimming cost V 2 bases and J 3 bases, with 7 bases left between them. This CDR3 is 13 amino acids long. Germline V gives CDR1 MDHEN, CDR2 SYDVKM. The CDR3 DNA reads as TGTGCCAGCAGTTTAGGGAGTCACACTGAAGCTTTCTTT. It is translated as CASSLGSHTEAFF.

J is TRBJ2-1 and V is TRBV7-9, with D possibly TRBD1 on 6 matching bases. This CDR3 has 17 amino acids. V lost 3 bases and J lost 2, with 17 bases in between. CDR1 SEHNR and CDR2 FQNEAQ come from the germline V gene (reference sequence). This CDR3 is CASSFPGKGGPYNEQFF. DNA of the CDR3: TGTGCCAGCAGCTTTCCCGGGAAAGGGGGACCCTACAATGAGCAGTTCTTC.

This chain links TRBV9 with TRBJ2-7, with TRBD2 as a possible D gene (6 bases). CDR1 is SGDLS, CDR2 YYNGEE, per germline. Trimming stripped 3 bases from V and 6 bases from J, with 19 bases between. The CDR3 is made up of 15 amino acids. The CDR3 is CASSAVGTGGTEQYF. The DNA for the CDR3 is TGTGCCAGCAGCGCAGTGGGGACTGGAGGTACCGAGCAGTACTTC.

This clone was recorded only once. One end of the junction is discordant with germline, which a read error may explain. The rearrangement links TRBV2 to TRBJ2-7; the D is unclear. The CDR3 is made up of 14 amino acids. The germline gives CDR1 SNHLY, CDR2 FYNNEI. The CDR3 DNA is TGTGCCAGCAGCCCCGAAATTTATCCAGGAGTCCCGCACTTC. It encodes CASSPEIYPGVPHF. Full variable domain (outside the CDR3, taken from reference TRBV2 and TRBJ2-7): EPEVTQTPSHQVTQMGQEVILRCVPISNHLYFYWYRQILGQKVEFLVSFYNNEISEKSEIFDDQFSVERPDGSNFTLKIRSTKLEDSAMYFCASSPEIYPGVPHFGPGTRLTVT.

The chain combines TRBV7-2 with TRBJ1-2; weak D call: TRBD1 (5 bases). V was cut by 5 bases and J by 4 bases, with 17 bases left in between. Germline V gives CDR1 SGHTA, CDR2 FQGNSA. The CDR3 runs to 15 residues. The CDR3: CASSTAGLGGYGYTF. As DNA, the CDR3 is TGTGCCAGCAGCACGGCGGGGTTGGGGGGCTATGGCTACACCTTC.

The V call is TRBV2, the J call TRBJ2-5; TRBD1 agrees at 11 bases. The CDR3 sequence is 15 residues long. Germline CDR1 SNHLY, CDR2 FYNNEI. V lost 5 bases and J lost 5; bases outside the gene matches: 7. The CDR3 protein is CASSPGTGGGETQYF. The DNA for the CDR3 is TGTGCCAGCAGTCCCGGGACAGGGGGTGGGGAGACCCAGTACTTC.

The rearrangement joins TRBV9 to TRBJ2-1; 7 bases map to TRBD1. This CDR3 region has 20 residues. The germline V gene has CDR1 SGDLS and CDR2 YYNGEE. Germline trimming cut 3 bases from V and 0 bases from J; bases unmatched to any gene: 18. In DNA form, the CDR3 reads TGTGCCAGCAGCGAGAGGACAGGCTCGTATTCTCATAGCTCCTACAATGAGCAGTTCTTC. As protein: CASSERTGSYSHSSYNEQFF.

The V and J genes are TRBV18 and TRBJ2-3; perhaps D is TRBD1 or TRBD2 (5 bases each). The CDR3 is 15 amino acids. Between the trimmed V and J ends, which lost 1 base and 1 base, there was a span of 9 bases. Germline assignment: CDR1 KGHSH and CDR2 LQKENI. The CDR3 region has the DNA TGTGCCAGCTCACCACTTGAGGGACGCACAGATACGCAGTATTTT. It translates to CASSPLEGRTDTQYF.

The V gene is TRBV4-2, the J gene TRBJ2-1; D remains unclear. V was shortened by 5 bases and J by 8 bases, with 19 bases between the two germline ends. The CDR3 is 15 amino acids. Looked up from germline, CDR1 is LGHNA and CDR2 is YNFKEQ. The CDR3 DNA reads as TGTGCCAGCAGCTACTTAGCAGGTCCACTGGATGAGCAGTTCTTC. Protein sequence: CASSYLAGPLDEQFF.

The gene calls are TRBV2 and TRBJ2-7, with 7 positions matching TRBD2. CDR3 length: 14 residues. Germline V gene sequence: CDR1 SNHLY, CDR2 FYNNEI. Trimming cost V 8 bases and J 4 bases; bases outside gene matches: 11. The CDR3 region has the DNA TGTGCCAGCCTGATGGGGGAGGGCGGTTACGAGCAGTACTTC. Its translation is CASLMGEGGYEQYF.

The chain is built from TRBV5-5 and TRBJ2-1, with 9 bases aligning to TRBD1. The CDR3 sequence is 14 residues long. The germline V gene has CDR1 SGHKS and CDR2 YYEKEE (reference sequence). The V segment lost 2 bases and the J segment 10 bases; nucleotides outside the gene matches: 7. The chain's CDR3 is CASSFLQGAGEQFF. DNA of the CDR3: TGTGCCAGCAGCTTCCTACAGGGGGCAGGAGAGCAGTTCTTC.

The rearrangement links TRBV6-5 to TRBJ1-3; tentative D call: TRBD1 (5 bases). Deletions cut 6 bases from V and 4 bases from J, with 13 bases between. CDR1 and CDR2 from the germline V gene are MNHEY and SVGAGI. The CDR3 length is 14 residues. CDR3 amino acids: CASSPVGVGNTIYF. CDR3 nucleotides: TGTGCCAGCAGCCCCGTGGGGGTAGGAAACACCATATATTTT.

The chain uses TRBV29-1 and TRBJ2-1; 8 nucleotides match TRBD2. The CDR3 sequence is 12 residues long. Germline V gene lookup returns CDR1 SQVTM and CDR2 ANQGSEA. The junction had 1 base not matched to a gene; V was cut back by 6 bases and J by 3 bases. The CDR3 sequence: CSVGLDYNEQFF. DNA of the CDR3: TGCAGCGTGGGACTAGACTACAATGAGCAGTTCTTC.